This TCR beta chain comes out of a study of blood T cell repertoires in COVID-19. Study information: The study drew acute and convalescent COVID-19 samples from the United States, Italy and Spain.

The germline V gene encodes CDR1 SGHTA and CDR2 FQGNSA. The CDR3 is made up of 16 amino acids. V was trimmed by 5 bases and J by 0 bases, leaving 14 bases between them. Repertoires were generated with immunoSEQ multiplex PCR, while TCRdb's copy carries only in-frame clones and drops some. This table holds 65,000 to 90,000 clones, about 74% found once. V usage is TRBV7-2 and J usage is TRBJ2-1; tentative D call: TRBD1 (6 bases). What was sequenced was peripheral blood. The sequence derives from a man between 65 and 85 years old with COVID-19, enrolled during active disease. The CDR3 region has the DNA TGTGCCAGCAGCCCTCTTACAGGGAGCTCCTACAATGAGCAGTTCTTC. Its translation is CASSPLTGSSYNEQFF.